This T cell receptor (beta chain) was retrieved from a study of blood T cell repertoires in COVID-19. The wider study: Sites in the United States, Italy and Spain provided acute and convalescent COVID-19 samples. Sources were T cells, B-cell-depleted T cells, or PBMCs; the material itself was cDNA or gDNA.

This clone was picked up a small number of times. Libraries were prepared by immunoSEQ multiplex PCR; TCRdb keeps only in-frame clonotypes and omits some of them. The sample records about 140,000 clones, 70% to 85% being singletons. The sequence was obtained from an elderly woman in a cohort sampled during active or convalescent COVID-19. The sample taken for sequencing was peripheral blood.

The chain's CDR3 is CASKQGGARTGELFF. CDR3 DNA: TGTGCCAGTAAACAGGGGGGCGCACGGACCGGGGAGCTGTTTTTT. The rearrangement uses TRBV7-6 and TRBJ2-2; 8 bases are shared with TRBD1. Germline V gene data show CDR1 as SGHVS and CDR2 as FNYEAQ. Germline trimming cut 9 bases from V and 5 bases from J; bases unmatched to any gene: 11. This CDR3 is built from 15 residues.